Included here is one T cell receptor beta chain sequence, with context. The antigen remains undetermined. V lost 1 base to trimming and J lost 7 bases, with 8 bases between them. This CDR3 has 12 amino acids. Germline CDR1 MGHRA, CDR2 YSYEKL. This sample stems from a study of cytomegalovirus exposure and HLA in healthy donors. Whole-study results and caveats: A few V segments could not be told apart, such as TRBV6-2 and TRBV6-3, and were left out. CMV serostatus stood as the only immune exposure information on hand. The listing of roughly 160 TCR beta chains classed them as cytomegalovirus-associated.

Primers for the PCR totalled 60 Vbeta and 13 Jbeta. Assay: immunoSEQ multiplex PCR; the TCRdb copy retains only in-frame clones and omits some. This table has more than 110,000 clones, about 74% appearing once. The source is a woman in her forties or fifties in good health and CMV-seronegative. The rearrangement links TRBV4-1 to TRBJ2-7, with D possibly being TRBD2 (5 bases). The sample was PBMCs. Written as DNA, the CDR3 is TGCGCCAGCAGCCAAGTGCCGGGGGAGCAGTACTTC. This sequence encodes CASSQVPGEQYF.